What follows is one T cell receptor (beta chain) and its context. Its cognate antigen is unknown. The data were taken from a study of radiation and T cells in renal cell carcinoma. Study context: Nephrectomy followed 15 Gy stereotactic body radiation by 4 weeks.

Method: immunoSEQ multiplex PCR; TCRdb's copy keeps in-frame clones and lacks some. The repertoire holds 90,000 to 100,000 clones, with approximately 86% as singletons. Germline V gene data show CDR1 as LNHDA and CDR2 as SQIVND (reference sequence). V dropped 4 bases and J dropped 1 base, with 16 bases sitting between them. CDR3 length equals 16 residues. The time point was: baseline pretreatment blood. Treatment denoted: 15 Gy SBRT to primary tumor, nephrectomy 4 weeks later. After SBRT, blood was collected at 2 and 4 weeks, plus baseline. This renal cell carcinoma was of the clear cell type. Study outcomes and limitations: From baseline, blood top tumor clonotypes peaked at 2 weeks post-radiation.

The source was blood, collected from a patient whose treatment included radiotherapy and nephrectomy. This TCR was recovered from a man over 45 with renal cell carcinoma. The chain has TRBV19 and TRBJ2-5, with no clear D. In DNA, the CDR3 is TGTGCCAGTAGTAACCTCCGAGACCGACCCCAAGAGACCCAGTACTTC. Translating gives CASSNLRDRPQETQYF.